This T cell receptor (beta chain) was recorded in a study of early T cells in non-severe SARS-CoV-2 infection. Turning to the study itself: From unsorted whole blood, bulk RNA was sequenced, and the chains remained unpaired.

TCRdb reprocessed the 5' RACE reads via MiXCR and lists one record per CDR3 protein. The sample lists over 60,000 distinct CDR3 sequences, around 10% seen once, with about 7.1% in the top ten. In germline, CDR1 is SEHNR, CDR2 FQNEAQ (reference sequence). This CDR3 is 13 amino acids long. The sample holds a few counts of this clonotype. This TCR was recovered from an adult who was a healthcare worker with PCR-confirmed SARS-CoV-2 infection or an uninfected control (not recorded which). This sample comprised whole blood, obtained at baseline. The chain couples TRBV7-9 to TRBJ1-1, with 7 bases aligning to TRBD1. The CDR3 DNA is TGTGCTACGCCTGACAGGGCGGACACTGAAGCTTTCTTT. Translation: CATPDRADTEAFF.